A single sample is the source of the 24 T cell receptor beta chains below, sequenced in a study of T cell repertoires in cytomegalovirus infection. Using its own MiXCR run on the reads, TCRdb lists one record per CDR3 protein. The profile shows around 300,000 distinct CDR3 sequences, approximately 25% of them singletons. Their target antigens are unknown. The sequencing used cultured PBMCs, collected from culture after CMV antigen stimulation. All receptors come from a human donor in good health (CMV status not recorded). Some clones in this sample may be carry-over from other donors' samples.

DNA of the CDR3: TGCGCCAGCAAACAGTACGGGCACAATGAGCAGTTCTTC. This gives the protein CASKQYGHNEQFF. This chain uses TRBV23-1 with TRBJ2-1; D is undetermined. TRBV23-1 is annotated as an ORF whose role is uncertain. Between the trimmed V and J ends, which lost 7 bases and 5 bases, there was a span of 12 bases. The CDR3 has 13 amino acids.

The genes are TRBV6-1 and TRBJ1-6; D may be TRBD1 (6 bases). The CDR3 runs 16 residues. V lost 6 bases, J lost 0 bases, and 12 bases lay in between. Germline V lookup: CDR1 MNHNS, CDR2 SASEGT. The CDR3: CASRRTASSYNSPLHF. In nucleotides, the CDR3 is TGTGCCAGCAGACGGACAGCGAGCTCCTATAATTCACCCCTCCACTTT.

The V gene is TRBV18, the J gene TRBJ2-5; either TRBD1 or TRBD2 may fit D (6 bases each). The CDR3 loop spans 16 amino acids. The V end was cut by 1 base, the J end by 2 bases, with 14 bases between. Germline CDR1 is KGHSH and CDR2 is LQKENI. This CDR3 is CASSPLKGGLQETQYF. The CDR3 nucleotides read TGTGCCAGCTCACCACTGAAGGGGGGATTACAAGAGACCCAGTACTTC.

This clonotype was detected only a few times. The rearrangement uses TRBV15 and TRBJ2-1; TRBD1 might be the D (7 bases). The length of the CDR3 is 15 residues. In germline, CDR1 is LNHNV, CDR2 YYDKDF (reference sequence). Trimming took off 0 bases at V and 10 bases at J, with 16 bases between the two ends. Here the CDR3 DNA reads TGTGCCACCAGCAGAGATCAGGCAGGGGGGAGGGAGCAGTTCTTC. Translation: CATSRDQAGGREQFF.

This clonotype was seen only a few times. The chain combines TRBV12-3 or TRBV12-4 with TRBJ2-1; D gene unclear. The V gene lost 3 bases and the J gene lost 0 bases, with 9 bases spanning the gap. This CDR3 is built from 15 residues. CDR3 sequence (DNA): TGTGCCAGCAGTTTTGGAGTGGGCTCCTACAATGAGCAGTTCTTC. It specifies CASSFGVGSYNEQFF.

This clonotype has more than one count but fewer than ten. This sequence joins TRBV28 and TRBJ2-7; the match to TRBD1 covers 10 bases. Germline V gives CDR1 MDHEN, CDR2 SYDVKM. There are 18 residues in the CDR3. Losses at the gene ends were 4 bases for V and 3 bases for J; bases not matched to a gene: 15. The CDR3 sequence is CASSSGTGATSRNYEQYF. The CDR3, as DNA: TGTGCCAGCAGTTCCGGGACAGGGGCCACCTCGAGGAACTACGAGCAGTACTTC.

As concerns this clonotype: A much larger clone lies one base from this, so it may be a read error. The chain uses TRBV2 and TRBJ2-1; 8 positions match TRBD1. The CDR3 covers 16 residues. CDR1 and CDR2 from the germline V gene are SNHLY and FYNNEI. The V segment lost 6 bases and the J segment 1 base; nucleotides outside the gene matches: 8. This CDR3 is CASSSKGQASYNEQFF. For the CDR3, the DNA is TGTGCCAGCAGCTCTAAGGGACAGGCGTCCTACAATGAGCAGTTCTTC.

The J gene is TRBJ2-5, the V gene TRBV14, with 11 bases that match TRBD2. Germline CDR1 is SGHDN and CDR2 is FVKESK. Unmatched junction bases numbered 6, after V lost 1 base and J lost 5 bases. The CDR3 contains 16 residues. DNA of the CDR3: TGTGCCAGCAGCCAAGGACTAGCGGGGACATGGGAGACCCAGTACTTC. As protein: CASSQGLAGTWETQYF.

The rearrangement links TRBV30 to TRBJ2-5, with D tentatively TRBD2 (6 bases). The CDR3 has 16 amino acids. CDR1 GTSNPN and CDR2 SVGIG come from the germline V gene (reference sequence). V lost 2 bases to trimming and J lost 3 bases, with 19 bases between them. The CDR3 spells CAWSSGQGGQEETQYF. CDR3 DNA sequence: TGTGCCTGGAGTTCGGGGCAGGGAGGCCAAGAAGAGACCCAGTACTTC.

The chain has TRBV20-1 and TRBJ2-3; 7 bases match TRBD2. The CDR3 spans 14 residues. CDR1 is DFQATT and CDR2 is SNEGSKA in the germline V gene (reference sequence). Trimming removed 3 bases from V and 1 base from J; junction bases left unmatched: 4. CDR3: CSARASGGTDTQYF. CDR3 nucleotide sequence: TGCAGTGCTAGGGCTAGCGGAGGCACAGATACGCAGTATTTT.

The gene calls are TRBV20-1 and TRBJ2-1; TRBD1 matches 7 bases. CDR3 length: 16 residues. The ends lost 6 bases at V and 4 bases at J; junction bases unmatched: 15. Germline V gene lookup returns CDR1 DFQATT and CDR2 SNEGSKA (reference sequence). For the CDR3, the DNA is TGCAGTGCAGAGCCTCGACAGGGTAGCGCTTACAATGAGCAGTTCTTC. It yields the protein CSAEPRQGSAYNEQFF.

This clonotype was seen once. The rearrangement uses TRBV20-1 and TRBJ2-5, with 7 positions matching TRBD2. This CDR3 comprises 14 residues. The germline gives CDR1 DFQATT, CDR2 SNEGSKA (reference sequence). V lost 3 bases and J lost 1; bases outside the gene matches: 5. The CDR3 DNA reads as TGCAGTGCTAGTGTAGCGGGCCTCCAAGAGACCCAGTACTTC. This gives the protein CSASVAGLQETQYF.

The chain employs TRBV20-1 and TRBJ2-2; 7 bases fit TRBD2. CDR1 and CDR2 (germline): DFQATT, SNEGSKA (reference sequence). This CDR3 has 18 residues. V gave up 1 base and J gave up 1 base; unmatched junction bases: 12. The CDR3 region is CSARVPPSQRENTGELFF. CDR3 bases: TGCAGTGCTAGAGTCCCCCCTTCCCAGCGGGAGAACACCGGGGAGCTGTTTTTT.

Turning to this clonotype: It may be a read error: a sequence one base away is much more abundant. The CDR3 end shows no conserved phenylalanine or tryptophan, and so a read error is likely. This chain links TRBV7-2 with TRBJ2-5; D is perhaps TRBD2 (5 bases). The ends were cut back, 3 bases at V and 4 bases at J, with 9 bases in the middle. The germline gives CDR1 SGHTA, CDR2 FQGNSA. This CDR3 has 13 residues. This CDR3 is CASSFSRGETQYS. The CDR3 DNA reads TGTGCCAGCAGCTTCAGCCGGGGAGAGACCCAGTACTCC.

This clonotype was observed many times. The chain recombines TRBV7-2 with TRBJ2-5, with 9 positions matching TRBD1. V was pared by 5 bases and J by 5 bases, with 6 bases of the junction left unmatched. CDR1 is SGHTA, CDR2 FQGNSA, per germline. The CDR3 runs 14 residues. The CDR3 DNA is TGTGCCAGCAGCCTCACAGGGGGCTGGGAGACCCAGTACTTC. Encoded protein: CASSLTGGWETQYF.

The gene calls are TRBV14 and TRBJ2-2; no clear D gene. V lost 0 bases and J 5 bases, leaving 4 bases between the germline ends. There are 13 residues in the CDR3. Germline loops: CDR1 SGHDN, CDR2 FVKESK. The CDR3 region is CASSQERTGELFF. Written as DNA, the CDR3 is TGTGCCAGCAGCCAAGAACGGACCGGGGAGCTGTTTTTT.

At least ten counts were recorded for this clonotype. The chain employs TRBV12-3 or TRBV12-4 and TRBJ1-2, with D unresolved. The CDR3 contains 12 residues. V dropped 5 bases and J dropped 4 bases, with 8 bases sitting between them. CDR3 sequence: CASSLRPYGYTF. CDR3 nucleotide sequence: TGTGCCAGCAGTCTTCGACCCTATGGCTACACCTTC.

The CDR3 DNA sequence: TGTGCCAGCAGCTCGTATGTGGCAGGAGCCCGCGACACTGAAGCTTTCTTT. This encodes CASSSYVAGARDTEAFF. V usage is TRBV27 and J usage is TRBJ1-1; D ambiguous. Germline CDR1 and CDR2: MNHEY and SMNVEV (reference sequence). CDR3 length: 17 residues. V lost 6 bases to trimming and J lost 3 bases, with 23 bases between them.

This clonotype was counted between two and nine times. The chain links TRBV11-2 to TRBJ1-2; D is uncertain. The CDR3 runs 15 residues. Germline V gene sequence: CDR1 SGHAT, CDR2 FQNNGV. With 2 bases removed from V and 5 bases from J, the gap between germline ends came to 15 bases. CDR3 in amino acids: CASSLSPGIEYGYTF. The CDR3 DNA is TGTGCCAGCAGCTTATCTCCGGGAATAGAGTATGGCTACACCTTC.

The rearrangement uses TRBV20-1 and TRBJ2-1; 7 bases match TRBD2. CDR1 DFQATT and CDR2 SNEGSKA come from the germline V gene (reference sequence). Losses at the gene ends were 1 base for V and 2 bases for J; bases not matched to a gene: 5. The CDR3 covers 15 residues. CDR3 loop: CSARGGREPYNEQFF. The DNA of the CDR3 is TGCAGTGCTAGAGGGGGGAGGGAGCCCTACAATGAGCAGTTCTTC.

In its sample, this clonotype was seen many times. This sequence joins TRBV5-4 and TRBJ2-3, with D perhaps being TRBD1 or TRBD2 (5 bases each). Per the germline V gene, CDR1 is SGHNT and CDR2 is YYREEE (reference sequence). Trimming took off 4 bases at V and 0 bases at J, with 12 bases between the two ends. The CDR3 is 15 residues long. CDR3 sequence reads: CASSLGASSTDTQYF. CDR3 DNA sequence: TGTGCCAGCAGCCTCGGGGCTAGCAGCACAGATACGCAGTATTTT.

The chain joins TRBV7-9 to TRBJ2-2, with 8 bases fitting TRBD1. V was pared by 1 base and J by 4 bases, with 8 bases of the junction left unmatched. This CDR3 comprises 17 residues. Germline V gene sequence: CDR1 SEHNR, CDR2 FQNEAQ (reference sequence). The CDR3 protein is CASSLEQPGGRTGELFF. CDR3 bases: TGTGCCAGCAGCTTAGAACAGCCAGGGGGCCGCACCGGGGAGCTGTTTTTT.

A few counts support this clonotype. The rearrangement uses TRBV11-2 and TRBJ2-3, with TRBD2 as a possible D gene (5 bases). Between the trimmed V and J ends, which lost 5 bases and 9 bases, there was a span of 24 bases. CDR1 is SGHAT, CDR2 FQNNGV, per germline. The CDR3 totals 16 residues. For the CDR3, the DNA is TGTGCCAGCAGCGCCGTTTTGGACTCCTCCCTAAGAACGCAGTATTTT. Translated: CASSAVLDSSLRTQYF.

Details on this clonotype: The junction departs from the called germline gene at one end, perhaps through a read error. The rearrangement uses TRBV7-1 and TRBJ2-1; no firm D call. TRBV7-1 is an ORF; its function is uncertain. The CDR3 loop spans 14 amino acids. CDR3 sequence (DNA): TGTGCCAGTAAATCAAGTAGCTCCTACAGTGAGCAGTTCTTC. Its translation is CASKSSSSYSEQFF.